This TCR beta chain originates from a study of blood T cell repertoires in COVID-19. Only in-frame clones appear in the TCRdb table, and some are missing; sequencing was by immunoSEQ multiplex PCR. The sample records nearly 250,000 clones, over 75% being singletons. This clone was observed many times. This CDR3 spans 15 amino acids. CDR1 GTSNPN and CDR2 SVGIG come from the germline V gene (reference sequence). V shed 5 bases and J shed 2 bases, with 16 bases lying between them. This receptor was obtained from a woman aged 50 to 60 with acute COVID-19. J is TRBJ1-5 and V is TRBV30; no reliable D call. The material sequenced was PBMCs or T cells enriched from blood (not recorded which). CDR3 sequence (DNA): TGTGCCTGGGGGAGGGCGAGTCGGGGCAATCAGCCCCAGCATTTT. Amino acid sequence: CAWGRASRGNQPQHF.